Shown below are 19 T cell receptor beta chains from a single sample sequenced in a study of blood T cell repertoires in COVID-19. Method: immunoSEQ multiplex PCR; TCRdb's copy keeps in-frame clones and lacks some. The sample consists of approximately 290,000 clones, over 85% of them appearing once. The sequenced material came from peripheral blood. These receptors originate from a woman aged 25 to 45 with COVID-19, enrolled during active disease.

The rearrangement links TRBV7-8 to TRBJ2-1, with D possibly being TRBD2 (5 bases). The CDR3 is 15 residues long. V gave up 2 bases and J gave up 0 bases, with 8 bases separating them. Looked up from germline, CDR1 is SGHVS and CDR2 is FQNEAQ. The CDR3 DNA reads as TGTGCCAGCAGCTTATGGAGGAGCTCCTACAATGAGCAGTTCTTC. Residues: CASSLWRSSYNEQFF. Full variable domain (outside the CDR3, taken from reference TRBV7-8 and TRBJ2-1): GAGVSQSPRYKVAKRGQDVALRCDPISGHVSLFWYQQALGQGPEFLTYFQNEAQLDKSGLPSDRFFAERPEGSVSTLKIQRTQQEDSAVYLCASSLWRSSYNEQFFGPGTRLTVL.

The V gene is TRBV5-8, the J gene TRBJ2-5; D uncertain. Germline CDR1 SGHTS, CDR2 YDEGEE. V was trimmed by 4 bases and J by 1 base, leaving 5 bases between them. CDR3 size: 12 residues. DNA of the CDR3: TGTGCCAGCAGCCCCTTCCAAGAGACCCAGTACTTC. Amino acid sequence: CASSPFQETQYF.

CDR3 sequence (DNA): TGTGCCAGCAGCCCGACAGGGGGCAATCAGCCCCAGCATTTT. Protein product: CASSPTGGNQPQHF. The genes are TRBV7-9 and TRBJ1-5, with TRBD1 matching over 8 bases. The CDR3 length is 14 residues. Losses at the gene ends were 5 bases for V and 2 bases for J; bases not matched to a gene: 2. Germline V gene lookup returns CDR1 SEHNR and CDR2 FQNEAQ (reference sequence).

The rearrangement uses TRBV6-2 or TRBV6-3 and TRBJ2-5, with D possibly matching TRBD2 (6 bases). CDR1 and CDR2 from the germline V gene are MNHEY and SVGEGT. The CDR3 runs 16 residues. Trimming pared 2 bases from V and 5 bases from J, leaving 18 bases between. The CDR3 loop reads CASSYLDTRGGETQYF. The CDR3 DNA is TGTGCCAGCAGTTACCTTGATACGCGGGGCGGGGAGACCCAGTACTTC.

The V gene is TRBV3-1 (or the pseudogene TRBV3-2), the J gene TRBJ1-5; no reliable D call. Between the trimmed V and J ends, which lost 1 base and 4 bases, there was a span of 17 bases. The CDR3 sequence is 17 residues long. Germline CDR1 is LGHDT and CDR2 is YNNKEL (reference sequence). The CDR3 DNA sequence: TGTGCCAGCAGCCAAGGTCAACAGAGTGGCCAAAATCAGCCCCAGCATTTT. It encodes CASSQGQQSGQNQPQHF.

The chain joins TRBV24-1 to TRBJ1-5; tentatively, D is TRBD1 (6 bases). This CDR3 is built from 14 residues. Germline-derived CDR1 and CDR2 are KGHDR and SFDVKD. Trimming stripped 8 bases from V and 5 bases from J, with 15 bases between. CDR3 sequence: CATTDLRGDQPQHF. In DNA form, the CDR3 reads TGTGCCACCACCGATCTCAGGGGCGATCAGCCCCAGCATTTT.

CDR3 protein: CASSLGTGGLVEAFF. CDR3 DNA sequence: TGTGCCAGCAGCTTGGGGACAGGGGGCTTGGTTGAAGCTTTCTTT. This chain joins TRBV5-8 and TRBJ1-1; 11 positions agree with TRBD1. V shed 0 bases, J shed 7 bases, and the junction held 5 bases outside the gene matches. The CDR3 spans 15 residues. Germline V lookup: CDR1 SGHTS, CDR2 YDEGEE.

The chain carries TRBV6-5 and TRBJ2-5; no clear D. This CDR3 is built from 14 residues. Germline-derived CDR1 and CDR2 are MNHEY and SVGAGI. V lost 6 bases to trimming and J lost 3 bases, with 14 bases between them. The CDR3 bases are TGTGCCAGCAGCCTAAGTAACGCCAAAGAGACCCAGTACTTC. This translates into CASSLSNAKETQYF.

The chain carries TRBV6-1 and TRBJ2-7; D may be TRBD2 (5 bases). There are 13 residues in the CDR3. In germline, CDR1 is MNHNS, CDR2 SASEGT. V lost 2 bases and J 2 bases, leaving 7 bases between the germline ends. CDR3 DNA sequence: TGTGCCAGCAGTGAAACGGAGGCCTACGAGCAGTACTTC. Protein: CASSETEAYEQYF.

The rearrangement joins TRBV15 to TRBJ1-4; no clear D. The CDR3 has 16 amino acids. Trimming stripped 0 bases from V and 7 bases from J, with 15 bases between. CDR1 is LNHNV, CDR2 YYDKDF, per germline (reference sequence). Here the CDR3 reads CATSRELFSGSEKLFF. The CDR3 DNA sequence: TGTGCCACCAGCAGAGAGCTTTTTTCGGGGAGTGAAAAACTGTTTTTT. The whole variable domain, filled in from reference TRBV15 and TRBJ1-4, reads DAMVIQNPRYQVTQFGKPVTLSCSQTLNHNVMYWYQQKSSQAPKLLFHYYDKDFNNEADTPDNFQSRRPNTSFCFLDIRSPGLGDTAMYLCATSRELFSGSEKLFFGSGTQLSVL.

The chain is built from TRBV10-2 and TRBJ2-1; TRBD1 agrees at 11 bases. V dropped 6 bases and J dropped 5; count of bases not matched to a gene: 6. Germline values: CDR1 WSHSY, CDR2 SAAADI. This CDR3 spans 15 amino acids. The CDR3 DNA reads TGCGCCAGCAGGGTAGGACAGGGGGCTAACAATGAGCAGTTCTTC. Protein sequence: CASRVGQGANNEQFF.

With respect to this clone: Other DNA sequences in the sample encode the same CDR3. This chain joins TRBV4-2 and TRBJ1-6; D unresolved. CDR3 length equals 14 residues. CDR1 LGHNA and CDR2 YNFKEQ come from the germline V gene. The germline V and J ends were trimmed by 0 bases and 7 bases, with 7 bases remaining between them. CDR3 sequence reads: CASSQDRRNSPLHF. The CDR3, as DNA: TGTGCCAGCAGCCAAGACCGGAGGAATTCACCCCTCCACTTT.

The chain employs TRBV7-9 and TRBJ2-1, with a tentative D call TRBD2 (5 bases). CDR3 length: 15 amino acids. Germline V gives CDR1 SEHNR, CDR2 FQNEAQ (reference sequence). V was trimmed by 5 bases and J by 0 bases, leaving 11 bases between them. The CDR3 nucleotides are TGTGCCAGCAGCCCCGCTGGGAGCTCCTACAATGAGCAGTTCTTC. It specifies CASSPAGSSYNEQFF.

Written as DNA, the CDR3 is TGTGCCAGCAGTTTATGGGGCAGGGGGATTAATTCACCCCTCCACTTT. Residues: CASSLWGRGINSPLHF. The gene calls are TRBV28 and TRBJ1-6, with 7 bases identical to TRBD1. This CDR3 comprises 16 residues. Germline V lookup: CDR1 MDHEN, CDR2 SYDVKM. V was clipped by 0 bases and J by 6 bases; unmatched bases: 5.

This rearrangement joins TRBV18 to TRBJ2-7; no definite D call. Germline V gives CDR1 KGHSH, CDR2 LQKENI. CDR3 length: 14 residues. V lost 3 bases and J lost 3, with 12 bases in between. The CDR3, as DNA: TGTGCCAGCTCACCCCTGACACGTAACTACGAGCAGTACTTC. It encodes CASSPLTRNYEQYF.

This chain joins TRBV28 and TRBJ1-4; tentatively, D is TRBD1 (6 bases). The CDR3 is 18 residues long. The germline CDR1 and CDR2 sequences are MDHEN and SYDVKM. V was pared by 4 bases and J by 0 bases, with 18 bases between. CDR3 region: CASSSRGGRGATNEKLFF. CDR3 sequence (DNA): TGTGCCAGCAGTTCCCGTGGTGGGAGGGGGGCAACTAATGAAAAACTGTTTTTT. Based on the CDR3 plus reference TRBV28 and TRBJ1-4, the full variable domain is DVKVTQSSRYLVKRTGEKVFLECVQDMDHENMFWYRQDPGLGLRLIYFSYDVKMKEKGDIPEGYSVSREKKERFSLILESASTNQTSMYLCASSSRGGRGATNEKLFFGSGTQLSVL.

The chain uses TRBV6-5 and TRBJ2-7, with TRBD1 matching 7 bases. The V gene's germline CDR1 is MNHEY and CDR2 SVGAGI. J was trimmed by 5 bases and V by 0 bases; bases with no gene match: 4. The CDR3 is 14 residues long. CDR3 sequence: CASSYSYRGHEQYF. CDR3 in DNA: TGTGCCAGCAGTTACTCGTACAGGGGCCACGAGCAGTACTTC.

This clone was observed a single time. This chain joins TRBV6-5 and TRBJ2-1, with TRBD2 matching over 16 bases. This CDR3 has 16 amino acids. The V and J ends lost 2 bases and 9 bases, in that order; junction bases with no gene match: 4. Germline V gene data show CDR1 as MNHEY and CDR2 as SVGAGI. The CDR3 bases are TGTGCCAGCAGTTACGGGACTAGCGGGGGGGCAGGTGAGCAGTTCTTC. The encoded protein is CASSYGTSGGAGEQFF.

The genes are TRBV11-2 and TRBJ2-1; TRBD2 is a possible D gene (5 bases). V was clipped by 5 bases and J by 6 bases, with 14 bases between them. Germline V gene sequence: CDR1 SGHAT, CDR2 FQNNGV. The CDR3 is made up of 14 amino acids. CDR3 sequence (DNA): TGTGCCAGCAGCGAGGCCGAGGGCCCCAATGAGCAGTTCTTC. Translation gives CASSEAEGPNEQFF.